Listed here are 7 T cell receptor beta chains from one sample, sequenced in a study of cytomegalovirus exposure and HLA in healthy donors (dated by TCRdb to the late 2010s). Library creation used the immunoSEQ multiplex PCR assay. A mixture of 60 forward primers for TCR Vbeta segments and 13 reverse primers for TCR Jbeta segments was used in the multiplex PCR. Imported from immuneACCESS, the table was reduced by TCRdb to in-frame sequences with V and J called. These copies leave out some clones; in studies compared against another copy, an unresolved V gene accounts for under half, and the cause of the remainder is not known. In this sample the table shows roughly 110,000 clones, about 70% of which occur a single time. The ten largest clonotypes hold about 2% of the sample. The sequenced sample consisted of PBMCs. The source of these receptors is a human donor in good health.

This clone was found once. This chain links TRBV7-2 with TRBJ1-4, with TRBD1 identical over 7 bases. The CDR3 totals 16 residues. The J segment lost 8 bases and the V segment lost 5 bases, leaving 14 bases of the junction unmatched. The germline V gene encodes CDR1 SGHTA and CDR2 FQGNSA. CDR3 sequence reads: CASSTSQQGMGEKLFF. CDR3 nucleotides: TGTGCCAGCAGCACCTCCCAACAGGGGATGGGGGAAAAACTGTTTTTT.

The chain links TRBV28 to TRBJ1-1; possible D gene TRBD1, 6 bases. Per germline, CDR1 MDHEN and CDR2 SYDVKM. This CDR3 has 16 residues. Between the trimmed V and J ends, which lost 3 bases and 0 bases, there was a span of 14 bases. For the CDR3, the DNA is TGTGCCAGCAGTTTTTTGGACAGACTTATGAACACTGAAGCTTTCTTT. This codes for CASSFLDRLMNTEAFF. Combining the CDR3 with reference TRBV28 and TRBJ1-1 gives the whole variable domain DVKVTQSSRYLVKRTGEKVFLECVQDMDHENMFWYRQDPGLGLRLIYFSYDVKMKEKGDIPEGYSVSREKKERFSLILESASTNQTSMYLCASSFLDRLMNTEAFFGQGTRLTVV.

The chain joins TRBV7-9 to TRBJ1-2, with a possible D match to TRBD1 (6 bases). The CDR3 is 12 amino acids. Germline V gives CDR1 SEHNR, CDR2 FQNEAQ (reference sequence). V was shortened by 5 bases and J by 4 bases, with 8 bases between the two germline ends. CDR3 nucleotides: TGTGCCAGCAGCCCAGGGGCCTATGGCTACACCTTC. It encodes CASSPGAYGYTF.

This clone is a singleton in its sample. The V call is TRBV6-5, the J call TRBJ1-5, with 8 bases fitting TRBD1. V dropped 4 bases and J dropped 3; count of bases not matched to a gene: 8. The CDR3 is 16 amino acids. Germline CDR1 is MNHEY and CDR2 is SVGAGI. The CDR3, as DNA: TGTGCCAGCAGTTCGCGGACAGGGAGGAACAATCAGCCCCAGCATTTT. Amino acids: CASSSRTGRNNQPQHF.

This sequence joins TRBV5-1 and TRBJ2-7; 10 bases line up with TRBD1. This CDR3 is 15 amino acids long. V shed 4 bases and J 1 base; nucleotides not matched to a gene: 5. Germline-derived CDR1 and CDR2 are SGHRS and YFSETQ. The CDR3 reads CASSIGTGDSYEQYF. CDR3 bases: TGCGCCAGCAGCATCGGGACAGGGGATTCCTACGAGCAGTACTTC.

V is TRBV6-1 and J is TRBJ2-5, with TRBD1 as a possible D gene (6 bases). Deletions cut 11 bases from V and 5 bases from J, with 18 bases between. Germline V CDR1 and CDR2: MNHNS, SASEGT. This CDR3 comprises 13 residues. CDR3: CAAGRRGVETQYF. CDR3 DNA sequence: TGTGCCGCTGGACGCAGGGGTGTTGAGACCCAGTACTTC.

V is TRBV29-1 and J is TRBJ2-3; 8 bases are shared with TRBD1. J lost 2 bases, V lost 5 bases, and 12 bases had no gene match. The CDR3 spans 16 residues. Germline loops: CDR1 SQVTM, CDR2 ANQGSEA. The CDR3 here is CSVLSGQGTYTDTQYF. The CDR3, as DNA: TGCAGCGTTCTATCAGGACAGGGAACATACACAGATACGCAGTATTTT.